This TCR beta chain was documented in a study of chemoradiotherapy in HPV16-positive cancers (dated 2022 in TCRdb). Broadly, across the study: Functional T-cell assays on cells from two HPV16-positive patients defined candidate HPV-specific T-cell clones and common TCR motifs. Next, the candidate HPV-specific TCRs and motifs were followed in TCR repertoires from about 90 patients with HPV-related cancers. The study asked whether T-cell immunity to the HPV oncoproteins E6 and E7 changes during chemoradiotherapy and whether this immunity affects survival. Broader findings and caveats from the paper: The functional definition of HPV-specific T cells came from only two HPV16-positive patients, and the survival association was reported for HPV16-positive patients. Expansion of candidate HPV-specific clones and E7-related TCR motifs was observed in the tumor microenvironment during treatment, whereas no such expansion was observed for non-HPV-specific T cells. Among HPV16-positive patients, expansion of HPV-responsive T cells during chemoradiotherapy was associated with better recurrence-free survival.

Because repertoires were sampled repeatedly during chemoradiotherapy, clonal expansion in the tumor microenvironment could be followed. The library relied on the immunoSEQ multiplex PCR assay. What TCRdb holds here is the immuneACCESS table cut down to in-frame rearrangements. Part of the clones is not present; checked against another copy, under half of the missing clones reflect an unresolved V gene, and the others are unexplained. The sample contains roughly 5,000 clones, approximately 80% of them found a single time. Over 25% of the sample rests with the top ten. As regards this clone: Its cognate antigen has yet to be identified. There are no base qualities to consult, and no much larger clone falls within one base.

CDR3 length: 16 amino acids, cysteine to phenylalanine. This entry keeps only the CDR3 DNA: 48 bases, framed from base 1. CDR1 and CDR2, per the germline V gene, are SGHAT and FQNNGV. After removal of 7 bases from V and 0 bases from J, the junction retains 10 bases not matched to a gene. Recombination connected TRBV11-2 to TRBJ1-1; 8 of the junction bases match TRBD1. The clonotype was recovered from a human donor with HPV-associated anogenital cancer. Specimen collection occurred from a patient who underwent chemoradiotherapy. The nucleotide sequence is TGTGCCAGCACCTTCGGAACAGGGGGGCTGAACACTGAAGCTTTCTTT. This codes for CASTFGTGGLNTEAFF.